These 20 T cell receptor beta chains were all obtained from the same sample, sequenced in a study of blood T cell repertoires in COVID-19. Clones were sequenced by immunoSEQ multiplex PCR, and TCRdb holds only the in-frame ones, with some missing. This repertoire shows some 160,000 clones, around nine tenths found once; its top ten account for approximately 2.1%. Input material: peripheral blood. The receptors shown here come from a man over 45 who had recovered from COVID-19.

The chain carries TRBV10-3 and TRBJ2-2; 7 bases are a match to TRBD1. Germline loops: CDR1 ENHRY, CDR2 SYGVKD. The CDR3 is 14 residues long. The J segment lost 0 bases and the V segment lost 10 bases, leaving 5 bases of the junction unmatched. The CDR3 loop is CATRTGPNTGELFF. Written as DNA, the CDR3 is TGTGCCACCAGGACAGGCCCGAACACCGGGGAGCTGTTTTTT.

This clone has only a few counts. This chain joins TRBV3-1 (or the pseudogene TRBV3-2) and TRBJ1-2, with a tentative D call TRBD1 (5 bases). This CDR3 region has 16 residues. Per the germline V gene, CDR1 is LGHDT and CDR2 is YNNKEL (reference sequence). V was clipped by 1 base and J by 5 bases, with 17 bases between them. CDR3 DNA: TGTGCCAGCAGCCAAGGAGGCAGGGAAGGAGCGTATGGCTACACCTTC. This sequence encodes CASSQGGREGAYGYTF.

The chain couples TRBV19 to TRBJ2-2; 8 bases are a match to TRBD1. The germline V gene has CDR1 LNHDA and CDR2 SQIVND (reference sequence). The CDR3 has 14 residues. V shed 6 bases and J 1 base; nucleotides not matched to a gene: 1. The CDR3 coding sequence is TGTGCCAGTAGAGGGACAGGGAACACCGGGGAGCTGTTTTTT. It is translated as CASRGTGNTGELFF.

The gene calls are TRBV2 and TRBJ1-1, with 10 bases matching TRBD1. Germline trimming cut 5 bases from V and 4 bases from J; bases unmatched to any gene: 7. Germline V gives CDR1 SNHLY, CDR2 FYNNEI. CDR3 length: 15 amino acids. The CDR3 protein is CASSPTRTGGTEAFF. The CDR3 DNA sequence: TGTGCCAGCAGTCCCACCCGGACAGGGGGCACTGAAGCTTTCTTT.

The chain joins TRBV14 to TRBJ1-2; tentatively, D is TRBD1 (6 bases). Per the germline V gene, CDR1 is SGHDN and CDR2 is FVKESK. This CDR3 region has 15 residues. Trimming stripped 4 bases from V and 3 bases from J, with 15 bases between. The CDR3 here is CASSLRGGTDYGYTF. The CDR3, as DNA: TGTGCCAGCAGCCTAAGGGGGGGAACGGACTATGGCTACACCTTC.

The sample holds a few counts of this clone. The rearrangement joins TRBV7-6 to TRBJ2-1; no reliable D call. CDR1 is SGHVS, CDR2 FNYEAQ, per germline. This CDR3 contains 13 residues. V lost 3 bases and J 6 bases, leaving 9 bases between the germline ends. The CDR3 DNA is TGTGCCAGCAGCTTTGGGCAGCTCAATGAGCAGTTCTTC. Translated, it gives CASSFGQLNEQFF. Full variable domain (rest looked up from reference TRBV7-6 and TRBJ2-1): GAGVSQSPRYKVTKRGQDVALRCDPISGHVSLYWYRQALGQGPEFLTYFNYEAQQDKSGLPNDRFSAERPEGSISTLTIQRTEQRDSAMYRCASSFGQLNEQFFGPGTRLTVL.

The rearrangement uses TRBV7-8 and TRBJ1-3; a possible D gene is TRBD1 (6 bases). Per the germline V gene, CDR1 is SGHVS and CDR2 is FQNEAQ. V was cut by 6 bases and J by 3 bases, with 12 bases left in between. This CDR3 is 14 amino acids long. The CDR3 reads CASSLDSYGNTIYF. Here the CDR3 DNA reads TGTGCCAGCAGTCTGGACAGTTATGGAAACACCATATATTTT.

This rearrangement joins TRBV7-2 to TRBJ2-6; D is unresolved. V gave up 3 bases and J gave up 4 bases, with 10 bases separating them. The germline V gene encodes CDR1 SGHTA and CDR2 FQGNSA. The CDR3 is made up of 15 amino acids. CDR3 in amino acids: CASSFSASGANVLTF. DNA for the CDR3: TGTGCCAGCAGCTTCAGTGCATCAGGGGCCAACGTCCTGACTTTC. Filled out from reference TRBV7-2 and TRBJ2-6, the complete variable domain reads GAGVSQSPSNKVTEKGKDVELRCDPISGHTALYWYRQSLGQGLEFLIYFQGNSAPDKSGLPSDRFSAERTGGSVSTLTIQRTQQEDSAVYLCASSFSASGANVLTFGAGSRLTVL.

This chain joins TRBV6-5 and TRBJ2-5, with D maybe TRBD2 (6 bases). The CDR3 sequence is 13 residues long. V lost 10 bases and J lost 4, with 16 bases in between. CDR1 and CDR2 (germline): MNHEY, SVGAGI. Here the CDR3 reads CATLPGLRETQYF. CDR3 DNA sequence: TGTGCCACTCTTCCGGGACTCCGAGAGACCCAGTACTTC.

The chain recombines TRBV19 with TRBJ2-5; 12 bases map to TRBD1. The CDR3 covers 13 residues. Germline-derived CDR1 and CDR2 are LNHDA and SQIVND (reference sequence). The CDR3 region is CAAGTGGGETQYF. The CDR3 region has the DNA TGTGCAGCAGGGACAGGGGGCGGGGAGACCCAGTACTTC.

Only one count was recorded for this clone. The chain carries TRBV18 and TRBJ2-3; 12 bases match TRBD2. Trimming took 2 bases from V and 1 from J; bases not matched to a gene: 1. Germline V gene sequence: CDR1 KGHSH, CDR2 LQKENI. CDR3 length: 16 amino acids. The CDR3 bases are TGTGCCAGCTCACCAAGACTAGCGGGAGGCACAGATACGCAGTATTTT. It codes for CASSPRLAGGTDTQYF.

The V and J genes are TRBV7-8 and TRBJ2-1; 15 bases agree with TRBD2. CDR3 length: 23 amino acids. Per the germline V gene, CDR1 is SGHVS and CDR2 is FQNEAQ. V was pared by 5 bases and J by 1 base, with 21 bases of the junction left unmatched. CDR3 region: CASSHPGGGTSGRPSESYNEQFF. For the CDR3, the DNA is TGTGCCAGCAGCCACCCCGGCGGAGGGACTAGCGGGAGGCCTAGTGAGTCCTACAATGAGCAGTTCTTC.

The genes are TRBV7-2 and TRBJ1-2, with D possibly being TRBD1 (6 bases). This CDR3 contains 17 residues. V lost 1 base, J lost 6 bases, and 21 bases lay in between. The germline V gene encodes CDR1 SGHTA and CDR2 FQGNSA. CDR3 sequence (DNA): TGTGCCAGCAGCTTAGGGGCGGTCGGGGGGCTCAGGGATGGCTACACCTTC. This sequence encodes CASSLGAVGGLRDGYTF.

The rearrangement links TRBV9 to TRBJ2-7; 10 bases map to TRBD1. Losses at the gene ends were 0 bases for V and 2 bases for J; bases not matched to a gene: 2. This CDR3 contains 15 residues. CDR1 and CDR2 from the germline V gene are SGDLS and YYNGEE. This CDR3 is CASSVGGQGTYEQYF. The CDR3 DNA sequence: TGTGCCAGCAGCGTAGGGGGACAGGGGACCTACGAGCAGTACTTC. The full variable domain, in which reference TRBV9 and TRBJ2-7 provide the parts outside the CDR3, is DSGVTQTPKHLITATGQRVTLRCSPRSGDLSVYWYQQSLDQGLQFLIQYYNGEERAKGNILERFSAQQFPDLHSELNLSSLELGDSALYFCASSVGGQGTYEQYFGPGTRLTVT.

The chain links TRBV7-3 to TRBJ2-2, with 9 bases identical to TRBD2. J gave up 4 bases and V 0 bases, and 3 bases lay outside the gene matches. CDR3 length equals 16 residues. Germline V lookup: CDR1 SGHTA, CDR2 FQGTGA. The CDR3 nucleotides read TGTGCCAGCAGCTTAACAGCGGGAGGTAGCACCGGGGAGCTGTTTTTT. Protein sequence: CASSLTAGGSTGELFF.

The genes are TRBV6-1 and TRBJ1-2; D unclear. V lost 1 base, J lost 2 bases, and 8 bases lay in between. This CDR3 has 14 amino acids. Germline CDR1 reads MNHNS; CDR2 reads SASEGT. The CDR3 bases are TGTGCCAGCAGTGAAGAGGTACAGAACTATGGCTACACCTTC. Translated, it gives CASSEEVQNYGYTF.

The rearrangement uses TRBV16 and TRBJ1-2, with D uncertain. This CDR3 is 14 amino acids long. The V gene's germline CDR1 is KGHSY and CDR2 FQNENV. V gave up 0 bases and J gave up 6 bases, with 11 bases separating them. CDR3 in amino acids: CASSQSTVGDGYTF. CDR3 coding DNA: TGTGCCAGCAGCCAATCGACGGTCGGGGATGGCTACACCTTC.

The V and J genes are TRBV7-3 and TRBJ2-3, with 11 bases identical to TRBD2. From germline, CDR1 is SGHTA and CDR2 FQGTGA. This CDR3 has 15 residues. Trimming took 3 bases from V and 1 from J; bases not matched to a gene: 0. The chain's CDR3 is CASSFSGRGTDTQYF. The CDR3 DNA reads as TGTGCCAGCAGCTTTAGCGGGAGGGGCACAGATACGCAGTATTTT.

This clone was counted once. The chain joins TRBV19 to TRBJ2-5; TRBD1 agrees at 11 bases. The J segment lost 2 bases and the V segment lost 5 bases, leaving 4 bases of the junction unmatched. The germline V gene encodes CDR1 LNHDA and CDR2 SQIVND (reference sequence). The CDR3 spans 15 residues. The CDR3 here is CASSSRDRGQETQYF. CDR3 bases: TGTGCCAGTAGTTCAAGGGACAGGGGGCAAGAGACCCAGTACTTC.

The chain links TRBV5-1 to TRBJ2-7, with 8 bases fitting TRBD2. After removal of 0 bases from V and 6 bases from J, the junction contained 8 bases not matched to a gene. Per germline, CDR1 SGHRS and CDR2 YFSETQ. CDR3 length: 15 amino acids. The DNA for the CDR3 is TGCGCCAGCAGCTTGGTAGGTAGCGGGGTGAGCGAGCAGTACTTC. Amino acid sequence: CASSLVGSGVSEQYF.